The TCR beta chain under discussion was sequenced for a study of CD8+CD57+ T cells in acquired aplastic anemia. Study-wide background: When averaged, DNA from sorted CD4+ and CD8+ cells came to 3 to 4 ug. Points from the study as a whole: Between patients and controls, CD8+ Simpson's diversity did not vary significantly.

Sequencing involved patients with CD8+CD57+ cell expansion previously shown by flow cytometry. Germline loops: CDR1 SGHVS, CDR2 FQNEAQ. The CDR3 extends over 14 amino acids. Trimming took 3 bases from V and 4 from J, leaving 12 bases between them. Genomic DNA was employed as the template in profiling TCR beta VDJ and CDR3. TCRdb re-analysed the reads in MiXCR, keeping a single row per CDR3 protein. The repertoire consists of roughly 220,000 distinct CDR3 sequences, with roughly two thirds occurring once and the leading ten covering roughly three fifths. Points on this clonotype: No antigen is known for it.

Sequencing was done on a sample of sorted CD4+, CD8+, or CD8+CD57+ T cells (not recorded which) from PBMCs. The V and J genes are TRBV7-8 and TRBJ2-5; D gene ambiguous. The receptor was derived from a human donor with aplastic anemia. Written as DNA, the CDR3 is TGTGCCAGCAGCTTGGCGCTCCAGAGAGAGACCCAGTACTTC. Its protein product is CASSLALQRETQYF.